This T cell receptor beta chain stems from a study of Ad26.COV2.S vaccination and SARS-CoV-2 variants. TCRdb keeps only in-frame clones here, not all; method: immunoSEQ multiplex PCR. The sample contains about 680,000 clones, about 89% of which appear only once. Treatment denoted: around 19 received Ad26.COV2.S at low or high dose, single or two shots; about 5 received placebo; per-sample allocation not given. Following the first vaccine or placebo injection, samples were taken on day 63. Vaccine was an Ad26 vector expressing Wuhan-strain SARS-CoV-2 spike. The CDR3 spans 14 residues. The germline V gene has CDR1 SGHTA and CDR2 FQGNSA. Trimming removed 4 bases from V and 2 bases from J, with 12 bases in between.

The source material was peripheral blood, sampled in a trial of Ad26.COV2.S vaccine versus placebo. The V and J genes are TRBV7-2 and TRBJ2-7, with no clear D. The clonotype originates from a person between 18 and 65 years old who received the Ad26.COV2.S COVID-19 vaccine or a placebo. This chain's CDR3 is CASSSRAETYEQYF. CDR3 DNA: TGTGCCAGCAGCTCCCGCGCGGAGACCTACGAGCAGTACTTC.